Shown below are 10 T cell receptor beta chains from a single sample sequenced in a study of blood T cells in healthy people across ages. It was with a sample-barcoded 5' primer and a J-beta primer mix that a second PCR of about 6 to 12 cycles was run. TCRdb called the 5' RACE reads again in MiXCR, with one record for every CDR3 protein. The top ten clones hold 20% to 25% of a sample with 1.8 million or so distinct CDR3 sequences, 39% of them seen once. Sequencing was carried out using blood. These receptors all come from a human donor in good health.

The gene calls are TRBV14 and TRBJ2-1; TRBD1 is a possible D gene (5 bases). V lost 2 bases and J lost 10, with 9 bases in between. CDR3 length: 12 residues. Germline CDR1 is SGHDN and CDR2 is FVKESK. The DNA of the CDR3 is TGTGCCAGCAGCCAAAACAGGCTCGAGCAGTTCTTC. This translates into CASSQNRLEQFF.

The chain employs TRBV4-1 and TRBJ1-2; D unresolved. V was pared by 4 bases and J by 2 bases, with 20 bases between. There are 17 residues in the CDR3. CDR1 is MGHRA, CDR2 YSYEKL, per germline. The CDR3 sequence: CASSPSLPQVSNYGYTF. The CDR3 DNA is TGCGCCAGCAGCCCCTCACTACCACAAGTATCGAACTATGGCTACACCTTC.

This chain uses TRBV6-4 with TRBJ2-3, with 8 bases that match TRBD2. V was pared by 3 bases and J by 6 bases, with 5 bases of the junction left unmatched. Per germline, CDR1 MRHNA and CDR2 SNTAGT. The CDR3 has 14 amino acids. CDR3 sequence reads: CASSESGGPDTQYF. CDR3 DNA sequence: TGTGCCAGCAGTGAATCGGGGGGGCCGGATACGCAGTATTTT.

J is TRBJ1-2 and V is TRBV15; D uncertain. The CDR3 contains 13 residues. V was shortened by 3 bases and J by 7 bases, with 12 bases between the two germline ends. Germline assignment: CDR1 LNHNV and CDR2 YYDKDF (reference sequence). The CDR3, as DNA: TGTGCCACCAGCAGGGCTCAACGCCGTGGCTACACCTTC. It codes for CATSRAQRRGYTF.

This clonotype was picked up a small number of times. A much bigger clone sits one base away, suggesting this may be a read error. The V and J genes are TRBV5-1 and TRBJ2-7; 11 bases are a match to TRBD1. The V and J ends lost 0 bases and 7 bases, in that order; junction bases with no gene match: 6. The CDR3 totals 15 residues. Germline CDR1 reads SGHRS; CDR2 reads YFSETQ. DNA for the CDR3: TGCGCCAGCAGCTTGGATGGGACAGGGGGTTTGGAGCAGTACTTC. As protein: CASSLDGTGGLEQYF.

The chain joins TRBV7-2 to TRBJ2-5; TRBD1 aligns across 7 bases. CDR1 SGHTA and CDR2 FQGNSA come from the germline V gene. V was clipped by 5 bases and J by 4 bases; unmatched bases: 10. This CDR3 comprises 15 residues. CDR3 DNA: TGTGCCAGCAGCCTCACGGACAGGTTATCAGAGACCCAGTACTTC. Protein sequence: CASSLTDRLSETQYF. Based on the CDR3 plus reference TRBV7-2 and TRBJ2-5, the full variable domain is GAGVSQSPSNKVTEKGKDVELRCDPISGHTALYWYRQSLGQGLEFLIYFQGNSAPDKSGLPSDRFSAERTGGSVSTLTIQRTQQEDSAVYLCASSLTDRLSETQYFGPGTRLLVL.

This CDR3 reads CASSLFGTGRDTQYF. The CDR3 DNA reads TGTGCCAGCAGCTTATTTGGGACAGGGAGAGATACGCAGTATTTT. V usage is TRBV7-2 and J usage is TRBJ2-3; 9 nucleotides line up with TRBD1. Germline V gene sequence: CDR1 SGHTA, CDR2 FQGNSA. CDR3 length: 15 amino acids. Unmatched junction bases numbered 5, after V lost 2 bases and J lost 5 bases.

This clonotype was recorded only once. The chain has TRBV29-1 and TRBJ2-4, with no clear D. Near its end, the DNA agrees better with TRBJ2-7, so the J call may be wrong. CDR1 and CDR2 (germline): SQVTM, ANQGSEA. The CDR3 totals 12 residues. For the CDR3, the DNA is TGCAGCGTTGTGGGCGCAGAGCTCGAGCAGTACTTC. Translating gives CSVVGAELEQYF.

V is TRBV5-1 and J is TRBJ2-3; a weak D match, TRBD1 (6 bases). Trimming removed 2 bases from V and 6 bases from J, with 13 bases in between. The germline gives CDR1 SGHRS, CDR2 YFSETQ. The CDR3 covers 14 residues. The CDR3 coding sequence is TGCGCCAGCAGCTTCGGGACACCAGCGGATACGCAGTATTTT. Protein product: CASSFGTPADTQYF.

On this clonotype: A single base separates this from a much larger clone, so it may be a read error. CDR3 protein: CASTRDRYNEQFF. As DNA, the CDR3 is TGTGCCAGCACCCGGGACAGGTACAATGAGCAGTTCTTC. J is TRBJ2-1 and V is TRBV9; 8 bases match TRBD1. Trimming cost V 6 bases and J 4 bases; bases outside gene matches: 3. This CDR3 region has 13 residues. In germline, CDR1 is SGDLS, CDR2 YYNGEE.